The 27 T cell receptor beta chains below all came from one sample that was sequenced in a study of blood T cell repertoires in COVID-19. Only in-frame clones appear in the TCRdb table, and some are missing; sequencing was by immunoSEQ multiplex PCR. The sample has about 370,000 clones, around 87% seen once. The source material was peripheral blood. The origin of the receptors is a woman aged 25 to 45 with COVID-19, enrolled during active disease.

The chain combines TRBV9 with TRBJ2-7, with 7 bases lining up with TRBD1. CDR3 size: 14 residues. CDR1 SGDLS and CDR2 YYNGEE come from the germline V gene. V shed 3 bases, J shed 2 bases, and the junction held 5 bases outside the gene matches. In DNA form, the CDR3 reads TGTGCCAGCAGCGCTCAGACAGGGCCCTACGAGCAGTACTTC. It translates to CASSAQTGPYEQYF.

In its sample, this clone was seen once. The rearrangement joins TRBV19 to TRBJ1-2, with no clear D. V was pared by 1 base and J by 7 bases, with 7 bases between. Germline CDR1 reads LNHDA; CDR2 reads SQIVND (reference sequence). The CDR3 totals 12 residues. The CDR3 DNA reads as TGTGCCAGTAGTATAGGTGGCAGTGGCTACACCTTC. This encodes CASSIGGSGYTF. The complete variable domain, with remaining parts taken from reference TRBV19 and TRBJ1-2, reads DGGITQSPKYLFRKEGQNVTLSCEQNLNHDAMYWYRQDPGQGLRLIYYSQIVNDFQKGDIAEGYSVSREKKESFPLTVTSAQKNPTAFYLCASSIGGSGYTFGSGTRLTVV.

This chain joins TRBV6-1 and TRBJ2-7; TRBD1 matches 9 bases. The germline gives CDR1 MNHNS, CDR2 SASEGT. This CDR3 has 11 amino acids. V lost 3 bases to trimming and J lost 13 bases; unmatched junction nucleotides: 4. Here the CDR3 reads CASSDGGQGYF. The CDR3, as DNA: TGTGCCAGCAGTGACGGGGGACAGGGTTACTTC.

The V call is TRBV6-5, the J call TRBJ1-1; 9 positions agree with TRBD1. The CDR3 has 14 amino acids. Per the germline V gene, CDR1 is MNHEY and CDR2 is SVGAGI. J lost 4 bases, V lost 8 bases, and 8 bases had no gene match. Here the CDR3 DNA reads TGTGCCAGCGCCACCGGGACAGGGTTCACTGAAGCTTTCTTT. Translation: CASATGTGFTEAFF.

The rearrangement links TRBV4-3 to TRBJ1-2; 8 bases are a match to TRBD1. The CDR3 spans 13 residues. With V trimmed by 3 bases and J by 8 bases, 5 bases remained unmatched. Germline V CDR1 and CDR2: LGHNA, YSLEER. The CDR3 region is CASSQTGERGYTF. The CDR3 region has the DNA TGCGCCAGCAGCCAGACAGGGGAAAGGGGCTACACCTTC.

The rearrangement uses TRBV7-8 and TRBJ2-7, with D uncertain. This CDR3 region has 13 residues. The germline V and J ends were trimmed by 5 bases and 1 base, with 9 bases remaining between them. The germline V gene has CDR1 SGHVS and CDR2 FQNEAQ. CDR3 bases: TGTGCCAGCAGCCAACCAGGTTCCTACGAGCAGTACTTC. Residues: CASSQPGSYEQYF.

This chain connects TRBV2 to TRBJ2-1; TRBD2 agrees at 8 bases. The V gene end was trimmed by 3 bases and the J gene end by 3 bases; junction bases not matched to a gene: 4. The CDR3 spans 15 residues. Germline V gives CDR1 SNHLY, CDR2 FYNNEI. This chain's CDR3 is CASSDSGGLYNEQFF. In DNA form, the CDR3 reads TGTGCCAGCAGTGACTCGGGAGGGCTCTACAATGAGCAGTTCTTC.

The gene calls are TRBV24-1 and TRBJ2-3, with D tentatively TRBD2 (5 bases). Per the germline V gene, CDR1 is KGHDR and CDR2 is SFDVKD. The CDR3 extends over 15 amino acids. The V gene lost 6 bases and the J gene lost 1 base, with 13 bases spanning the gap. CDR3 residues: CATSHGDQGTDTQYF. In DNA form, the CDR3 reads TGTGCCACCAGTCACGGGGATCAGGGCACAGATACGCAGTATTTT.

The CDR3 reads CASSLSGSSYNEQFF. The CDR3 bases are TGTGCCAGCAGCCTTTCCGGGAGCTCCTACAATGAGCAGTTCTTC. V gene TRBV14 combines with J gene TRBJ2-1, with D perhaps TRBD2 (6 bases). CDR1 SGHDN and CDR2 FVKESK come from the germline V gene. This CDR3 comprises 15 residues. Trimming cost V 4 bases and J 0 bases, with 10 bases left between them.

The chain joins TRBV6-5 to TRBJ2-5, with 8 positions matching TRBD1. CDR1 and CDR2 (germline): MNHEY, SVGAGI. The CDR3 length is 14 residues. With 2 bases clipped from V and 4 bases from J, the junction kept 3 bases outside the gene matches. DNA of the CDR3: TGTGCCAGCAGTTACGACAGGGGAGGAGAGACCCAGTACTTC. It yields the protein CASSYDRGGETQYF.

The rearrangement joins TRBV4-1 to TRBJ2-3, with TRBD2 identical over 8 bases. The germline gives CDR1 MGHRA, CDR2 YSYEKL. V gave up 5 bases and J gave up 6 bases; unmatched junction bases: 10. This CDR3 comprises 15 residues. CDR3 nucleotide sequence: TGCGCCAGCAGCTCCCGGGTAGCGGGATGGGATACGCAGTATTTT. Protein product: CASSSRVAGWDTQYF.

The genes are TRBV2 and TRBJ1-2; TRBD1 matches at 12 bases. V shed 9 bases, J shed 7 bases, and the junction held 12 bases outside the gene matches. The CDR3 runs 15 residues. The V gene's germline CDR1 is SNHLY and CDR2 FYNNEI. CDR3 bases: TGTGCCAGTTCTCCATGGGGACAGGGGGCGAGTGGCTACACCTTC. It translates to CASSPWGQGASGYTF.

Note on this clone: Other nucleotide sequences in the sample specify the same CDR3. J is TRBJ1-2 and V is TRBV4-3; 8 nucleotides line up with TRBD1. This CDR3 contains 14 residues. The junction had 6 bases not matched to a gene; V was cut back by 1 base and J by 8 bases. Germline lookup yields CDR1 LGHNA and CDR2 YSLEER. CDR3: CASSQGQGAGGYTF. The DNA for the CDR3 is TGCGCCAGCAGCCAAGGGCAGGGGGCGGGCGGCTACACCTTC.

This clone was observed a single time. The chain recombines TRBV19 with TRBJ2-7; 7 nucleotides agree with TRBD2. The CDR3 contains 17 residues. CDR1 and CDR2 from the germline V gene are LNHDA and SQIVND (reference sequence). V lost 6 bases, J lost 2 bases, and 16 bases stayed unmatched. The CDR3 bases are TGTGCCAGTAGCAGATCCGTAATCGGGACTACCACCTACGAGCAGTACTTC. Its protein product is CASSRSVIGTTTYEQYF.

Concerning this clone: Other DNA variants within this sample encode the same CDR3. The rearrangement uses TRBV9 and TRBJ2-7; D possibly corresponds to TRBD2 (6 bases). V was cut by 0 bases and J by 3 bases, with 10 bases left in between. The germline gives CDR1 SGDLS, CDR2 YYNGEE. The CDR3 runs 14 residues. Here the CDR3 reads CASSVGGLSYEQYF. DNA of the CDR3: TGTGCCAGCAGCGTAGGAGGACTAAGCTACGAGCAGTACTTC. Complete variable domain (other parts from reference TRBV9 and TRBJ2-7): DSGVTQTPKHLITATGQRVTLRCSPRSGDLSVYWYQQSLDQGLQFLIQYYNGEERAKGNILERFSAQQFPDLHSELNLSSLELGDSALYFCASSVGGLSYEQYFGPGTRLTVT.

This clone showed up just a few times. This chain connects TRBV4-1 to TRBJ2-2, with TRBD2 matching over 10 bases. CDR3 size: 17 residues. The ends lost 3 bases at V and 4 bases at J; junction bases unmatched: 8. The germline CDR1 and CDR2 sequences are MGHRA and YSYEKL. CDR3: CASSHPAGGLSTGELFF. CDR3 DNA: TGCGCCAGCAGCCACCCAGCGGGAGGGCTGTCCACCGGGGAGCTGTTTTTT.

The rearrangement joins TRBV5-1 to TRBJ2-3, with 7 bases identical to TRBD2. V shed 2 bases, J shed 0 bases, and the junction held 3 bases outside the gene matches. This CDR3 has 15 residues. The germline V gene has CDR1 SGHRS and CDR2 YFSETQ. CDR3 sequence: CASSLAGISTDTQYF. In DNA form, the CDR3 reads TGCGCCAGCAGCTTAGCGGGGATTAGCACAGATACGCAGTATTTT.

The chain links TRBV18 to TRBJ2-2; 10 bases align to TRBD2. The CDR3 is made up of 17 amino acids. Trimming at V came to 2 bases and at J to 11 bases, leaving 14 bases not matched to a gene. The germline gives CDR1 KGHSH, CDR2 LQKENI. The CDR3 here is CASSPRGLAGEGPELFF. As DNA, the CDR3 is TGTGCCAGCTCACCAAGGGGGCTAGCGGGAGAGGGCCCTGAGCTGTTTTTT.

The chain has TRBV4-1 and TRBJ2-7, with a weak D call TRBD1 (6 bases). Germline lookup yields CDR1 MGHRA and CDR2 YSYEKL. V shed 4 bases and J shed 7 bases, with 17 bases lying between them. This CDR3 has 14 amino acids. CDR3 nucleotides: TGCGCCAGCAGCCTCCGGGACACCCCTCCTGAGCAGTACTTC. It translates to CASSLRDTPPEQYF.

This CDR3 reads CASSPSGGVRETQYF. The CDR3 DNA reads as TGTGCCAGTAGCCCTAGCGGGGGCGTTCGGGAGACCCAGTACTTC. The chain has TRBV19 and TRBJ2-5, with 10 bases lining up with TRBD2. The CDR3 is made up of 15 amino acids. The V gene's germline CDR1 is LNHDA and CDR2 SQIVND (reference sequence). V lost 6 bases to trimming and J lost 5 bases; unmatched junction nucleotides: 9.

The V gene is TRBV6-5, the J gene TRBJ2-1, with TRBD2 matching 7 bases. Trimming cost V 0 bases and J 7 bases; bases outside gene matches: 9. Germline V gene data show CDR1 as MNHEY and CDR2 as SVGAGI. The CDR3 runs to 16 residues. The CDR3 DNA reads TGTGCCAGCAGTTACTCGATTGCGGGAGCTTTAAATGAGCAGTTCTTC. As protein: CASSYSIAGALNEQFF.

This chain uses TRBV7-9 with TRBJ2-3, with a weak D call TRBD1 (5 bases). The CDR3 loop spans 14 amino acids. The germline CDR1 and CDR2 sequences are SEHNR and FQNEAQ (reference sequence). V gave up 2 bases and J gave up 2 bases, with 8 bases separating them. In DNA form, the CDR3 reads TGTGCCAGCAGCTTATCGACAGTCACAGATACGCAGTATTTT. Translating gives CASSLSTVTDTQYF.

The chain carries TRBV18 and TRBJ1-5; D uncertain. Between the trimmed V and J ends, which lost 5 bases and 2 bases, there was a span of 13 bases. Germline lookup yields CDR1 KGHSH and CDR2 LQKENI. The CDR3 runs 15 residues. In DNA form, the CDR3 reads TGTGCCAGCTCAGACCAGGCGAGTCGCAATCAGCCCCAGCATTTT. It encodes CASSDQASRNQPQHF.

The V and J genes are TRBV7-9 and TRBJ1-5; D might be TRBD1 (5 bases). From germline, CDR1 is SEHNR and CDR2 FQNEAQ (reference sequence). Between the trimmed V and J ends, which lost 1 base and 0 bases, there was a span of 7 bases. The CDR3 covers 15 residues. CDR3 protein: CASSLDGHSNQPQHF. Written as DNA, the CDR3 is TGTGCCAGCAGCTTAGACGGACATAGCAATCAGCCCCAGCATTTT.

This chain connects TRBV14 to TRBJ1-1, with 7 bases lining up with TRBD1. J gave up 5 bases and V 5 bases, and 2 bases lay outside the gene matches. The CDR3 length is 12 residues. Per germline, CDR1 SGHDN and CDR2 FVKESK. The CDR3 here is CASSSQGTEAFF. Written as DNA, the CDR3 is TGTGCCAGCAGCTCACAGGGGACTGAAGCTTTCTTT.

This chain's CDR3 is CASSIVGTGAVQYF. The CDR3 region has the DNA TGTGCCAGTAGTATAGTCGGGACAGGGGCGGTGCAGTACTTC. The chain employs TRBV19 and TRBJ2-7; TRBD1 aligns across 10 bases. Germline CDR1 reads LNHDA; CDR2 reads SQIVND (reference sequence). The V segment lost 1 base and the J segment 9 bases; nucleotides outside the gene matches: 6. CDR3 length equals 14 residues.

This clone has ten or more counts. This sequence joins TRBV10-1 and TRBJ2-3, with 12 positions matching TRBD2. The V and J ends lost 2 bases and 6 bases, in that order; junction bases with no gene match: 6. From germline, CDR1 is WNHNN and CDR2 SYGVQD (reference sequence). This CDR3 has 16 residues. CDR3 sequence reads: CASSELAGGPSDTQYF. DNA of the CDR3: TGCGCCAGCAGTGAGCTAGCGGGAGGGCCTTCCGATACGCAGTATTTT.